This passage covers 12 T cell receptor beta chains from one sample sequenced in a study of T cells in Graves' hyperthyroidism and ophthalmopathy. Amplification of TCR beta CDR3 regions used RNA as the template. HTBI primers drove first-round RT-PCR of the TCR CDR3. Via MiXCR, TCRdb re-called the multiplex PCR reads, giving one row per CDR3 protein. The sample contains over 450,000 distinct CDR3 sequences, 13% to 15% of which appear only once. Sequencing input: blood. The receptors derive from a young woman with Graves' hyperthyroidism.

This clonotype was seen a handful of times. This chain uses TRBV25-1 with TRBJ1-4, with D perhaps TRBD1 (6 bases). The V gene lost 5 bases and the J gene lost 8 bases, with 15 bases spanning the gap. This CDR3 comprises 14 residues. Germline-derived CDR1 and CDR2 are MGHDK and SYGVNS. The CDR3 reads CASSPSGVVEKLFF. The CDR3 DNA reads TGTGCCAGCAGTCCTTCAGGGGTTGTAGAAAAACTGTTTTTT.

This clonotype was counted at least ten times. The rearrangement links TRBV7-9 to TRBJ1-2, with D unresolved. CDR3 length: 11 residues. Germline V gene sequence: CDR1 SEHNR, CDR2 FQNEAQ (reference sequence). Trimming stripped 3 bases from V and 8 bases from J, with 7 bases between. The CDR3 region is CASSFEGGYTF. The CDR3 DNA follows: TGTGCCAGCAGCTTTGAAGGGGGCTACACCTTC. Variable domain in full (rest from reference TRBV7-9 and TRBJ1-2): DTGVSQNPRHKITKRGQNVTFRCDPISEHNRLYWYRQTLGQGPEFLTYFQNEAQLEKSRLLSDRFSAERPKGSFSTLEIQRTEQGDSAMYLCASSFEGGYTFGSGTRLTVV.

This clonotype has a count of ten or more. The chain recombines TRBV5-6 with TRBJ1-6, with D uncertain. Germline CDR1 and CDR2: SGHDT and YYEEEE. The ends were cut back, 2 bases at V and 6 bases at J, with 12 bases in the middle. The CDR3 spans 15 residues. CDR3 DNA: TGTGCCAGCAGCTTCGGACGGAGACTTAATTCACCCCTCCACTTT. This sequence encodes CASSFGRRLNSPLHF.

This clonotype was observed at least ten times. This rearrangement joins TRBV20-1 to TRBJ2-7; perhaps D is TRBD1 or TRBD2 (5 bases each). V gave up 0 bases and J gave up 7 bases, with 13 bases separating them. Germline loops: CDR1 DFQATT, CDR2 SNEGSKA (reference sequence). The CDR3 contains 13 residues. CDR3 sequence reads: CSARDRGDGEQYV. Here the CDR3 DNA reads TGCAGTGCTAGAGATCGAGGGGACGGGGAGCAGTACGTC.

This clonotype was counted at least ten times. The chain employs TRBV24-1 and TRBJ2-3, with TRBD1 identical over 10 bases. Germline assignment: CDR1 KGHDR and CDR2 SFDVKD. This CDR3 comprises 17 residues. With V trimmed by 2 bases and J by 2 bases, 6 bases remained unmatched. The CDR3 DNA is TGTGCCACCAGTGATTCCCGGGACAGGGGCCTCACAGATACGCAGTATTTT. This sequence encodes CATSDSRDRGLTDTQYF.

This clonotype has at least ten counts. V and J are TRBV2 and TRBJ1-3; D perhaps matches TRBD1 (6 bases). The germline V and J ends were trimmed by 4 bases and 0 bases, with 10 bases remaining between them. Germline V gene sequence: CDR1 SNHLY, CDR2 FYNNEI. This CDR3 has 15 amino acids. This chain's CDR3 is CASSVTGSSGNTIYF. The CDR3 DNA follows: TGTGCCAGCAGTGTAACAGGGAGCTCTGGAAACACCATATATTTT.

The sample holds many counts of this clonotype. The gene calls are TRBV2 and TRBJ2-3; TRBD2 might be the D (6 bases). The V and J ends lost 9 bases and 1 base respectively, with 14 bases between them. The CDR3 runs 14 residues. Looked up from germline, CDR1 is SNHLY and CDR2 is FYNNEI. CDR3 loop: CASRGGWGTDTQYF. CDR3 DNA: TGTGCCAGTAGGGGAGGTTGGGGCACAGATACGCAGTATTTT.

This clonotype occurred a few times. This chain uses TRBV25-1 with TRBJ2-3; 7 bases are shared with TRBD1. This CDR3 comprises 16 residues. The V gene's germline CDR1 is MGHDK and CDR2 SYGVNS. J was trimmed by 0 bases and V by 4 bases; bases with no gene match: 7. Here the CDR3 DNA reads TGTGCCAGCAGTGCGCCGACAGGGATCAGCACAGATACGCAGTATTTT. Translation: CASSAPTGISTDTQYF.

The table lists this clonotype with many counts. This sequence joins TRBV30 and TRBJ2-3; D perhaps matches TRBD2 (5 bases). Trimming left V 6 bases short and J 5 bases short, with 12 bases between. The CDR3 totals 12 residues. CDR1 and CDR2 (germline): GTSNPN, SVGIG (reference sequence). The CDR3 coding sequence is TGTGCCTGTGGGATAGCGTTAGATACGCAGTATTTT. This translates into CACGIALDTQYF. Drawing the rest from reference TRBV30 and TRBJ2-3, the complete variable domain is SQTIHQWPATLVQPVGSPLSLECTVEGTSNPNLYWYRQAAGRGLQLLFYSVGIGQISSEVPQNLSASRPQDRQFILSSKKLLLSDSGFYLCACGIALDTQYFGPGTRLTVL.

In its sample, this clonotype was seen many times. The chain uses TRBV12-3 or TRBV12-4 and TRBJ1-1, with D uncertain. The V end lost 3 bases, the J end lost 6 bases, and 11 bases lay between the germline ends. This CDR3 has 13 residues. The CDR3 sequence is CASSFSKWSEAFF. CDR3 DNA: TGTGCCAGCAGTTTCTCCAAATGGTCTGAAGCTTTCTTT.

Many counts were recorded for this clonotype. This chain uses TRBV20-1 with TRBJ1-2; D gene unclear. Trimming took 3 bases from V and 4 from J, leaving 12 bases between them. The CDR3 has 13 amino acids. Germline CDR1 DFQATT, CDR2 SNEGSKA (reference sequence). The DNA for the CDR3 is TGCAGTGCTAGGGGGAGCAGTTTCTATGGCTACACCTTC. This sequence encodes CSARGSSFYGYTF.

The V call is TRBV13, the J call TRBJ2-3; TRBD2 matches 12 bases. Germline V gene data show CDR1 as PRHDT and CDR2 as FYEKMQ (reference sequence). This CDR3 has 16 amino acids. V gave up 3 bases and J gave up 4 bases; unmatched junction bases: 5. CDR3 amino acids: CASSFGLAGSPDTQYF. For the CDR3, the DNA is TGTGCCAGCAGCTTTGGACTAGCGGGAAGCCCAGATACGCAGTATTTT.